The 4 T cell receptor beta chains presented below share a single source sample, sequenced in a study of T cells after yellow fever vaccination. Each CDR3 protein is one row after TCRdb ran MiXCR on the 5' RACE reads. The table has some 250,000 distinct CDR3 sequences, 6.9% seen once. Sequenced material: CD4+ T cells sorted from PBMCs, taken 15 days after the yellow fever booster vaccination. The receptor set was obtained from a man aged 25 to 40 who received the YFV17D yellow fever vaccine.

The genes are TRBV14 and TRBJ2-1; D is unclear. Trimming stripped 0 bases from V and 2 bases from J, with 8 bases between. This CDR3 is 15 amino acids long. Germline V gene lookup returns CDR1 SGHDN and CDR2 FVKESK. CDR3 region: CASSQDRLAYNEQFF. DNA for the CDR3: TGTGCCAGCAGCCAAGATCGCCTAGCCTACAATGAGCAGTTCTTC.

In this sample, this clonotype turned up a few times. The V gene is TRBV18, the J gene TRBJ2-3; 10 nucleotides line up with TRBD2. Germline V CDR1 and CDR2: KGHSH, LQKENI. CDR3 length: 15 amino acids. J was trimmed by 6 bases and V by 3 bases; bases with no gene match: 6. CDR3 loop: CASSPPGLAKDTQYF. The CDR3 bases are TGTGCCAGCTCACCCCCGGGACTAGCGAAGGATACGCAGTATTTT.

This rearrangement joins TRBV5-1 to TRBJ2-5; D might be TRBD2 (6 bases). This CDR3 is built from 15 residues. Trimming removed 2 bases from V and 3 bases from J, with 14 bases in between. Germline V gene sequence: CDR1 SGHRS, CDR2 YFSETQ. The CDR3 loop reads CASSFGGSVKETQYF. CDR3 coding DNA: TGCGCCAGCAGCTTCGGAGGGTCGGTTAAAGAGACCCAGTACTTC.

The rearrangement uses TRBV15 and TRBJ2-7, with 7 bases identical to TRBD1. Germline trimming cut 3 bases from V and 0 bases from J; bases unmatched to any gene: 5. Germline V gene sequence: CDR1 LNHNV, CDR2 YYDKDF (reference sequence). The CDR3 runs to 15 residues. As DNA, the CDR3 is TGTGCCACCAGCAGGGACCGGGACAGCTCCTACGAGCAGTACTTC. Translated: CATSRDRDSSYEQYF.